Following are 5 T cell receptor beta chains from one sample sequenced in a study of vaccination effects on CD4 cells after COVID-19. It was after 10 days of culture that CD4+ T cells were isolated. No antigen has been assigned to these receptors. Data came from immunoSEQ multiplex PCR; TCRdb stores just in-frame clones and leaves some out. Here the sample spans tens of thousands of clones, about 74% being singletons. The material sequenced was CD4+ T cells from PBMCs cultured without peptide, taken before COVID-19 vaccination. The receptors here all came from a human donor who received a COVID-19 vaccine.

This clone was recorded at least ten times. The CDR3: CASSRGGQETQYF. The CDR3 DNA sequence: TGCGCCAGCAGCCGGGGGGGGCAAGAGACCCAGTACTTC. The chain recombines TRBV4-1 with TRBJ2-5, with TRBD2 identical over 7 bases. Germline V CDR1 and CDR2: MGHRA, YSYEKL. V trimming: 4 bases; J trimming: 2 bases; junction bases outside the gene matches: 1. The CDR3 runs 13 residues.

The gene calls are TRBV19 and TRBJ1-6, with TRBD1 matching over 8 bases. CDR1 is LNHDA and CDR2 is SQIVND in the germline V gene (reference sequence). Trimming took 7 bases from V and 3 from J; bases not matched to a gene: 5. The CDR3 contains 15 residues. In DNA, the CDR3 is TGTGCCAGTATGGGGACAGGTTTCTATAATTCACCCCTCCACTTT. This codes for CASMGTGFYNSPLHF. Full variable domain (remainder filled in from reference TRBV19 and TRBJ1-6): DGGITQSPKYLFRKEGQNVTLSCEQNLNHDAMYWYRQDPGQGLRLIYYSQIVNDFQKGDIAEGYSVSREKKESFPLTVTSAQKNPTAFYLCASMGTGFYNSPLHFGNGTRLTVT.

The chain recombines TRBV29-1 with TRBJ1-3; D uncertain. Germline values: CDR1 SQVTM, CDR2 ANQGSEA. The V end was cut by 3 bases, the J end by 4 bases, with 10 bases between. The length of the CDR3 is 13 residues. CDR3 loop: CSVEAQMGNTIYF. For the CDR3, the DNA is TGCAGCGTTGAGGCCCAGATGGGAAACACCATATATTTT.

This clone has just one count. The chain couples TRBV18 to TRBJ2-2; 9 nucleotides line up with TRBD2. Germline loops: CDR1 KGHSH, CDR2 LQKENI. The CDR3 is made up of 16 amino acids. The trim removed 0 bases at V and 6 bases at J, leaving 5 bases unmatched. CDR3 in DNA: TGTGCCAGCTCACCACCGGCGGGGGGGCCGTCCGGGGAGCTGTTTTTT. Protein: CASSPPAGGPSGELFF.

The gene calls are TRBV27 and TRBJ1-2; D perhaps matches TRBD1 (6 bases). Per the germline V gene, CDR1 is MNHEY and CDR2 is SMNVEV (reference sequence). Trimming stripped 3 bases from V and 8 bases from J, with 13 bases between. The CDR3 contains 13 residues. The CDR3 is CASSFTGLRGYTF. The CDR3 DNA follows: TGTGCCAGCAGTTTTACAGGGTTGAGAGGCTACACCTTC.